Listed here are 24 T cell receptor beta chains from one sample, sequenced in a study of T-cell memory formation after mild COVID-19. In TCRdb, the 5' RACE reads were re-called with MiXCR into one record per CDR3 protein. The repertoire holds 400,000 or so distinct CDR3 sequences, with about 20% as singletons. The sample taken for sequencing was PBMCs or a T cell subset sorted from them (not recorded which). The source is an adult woman who had mild COVID-19 (a few samples of this study predate the infection). Cell type and time point are not known.

This clonotype came up a few times. Here the CDR3 DNA reads TGCGCCAGCAGCTACCTTGACAGGTACAATGAGCAGTTCTTC. The encoded protein is CASSYLDRYNEQFF. This chain uses TRBV5-1 with TRBJ2-1, with D tentatively TRBD1 (6 bases). V was trimmed by 3 bases and J by 4 bases, leaving 11 bases between them. Germline V lookup: CDR1 SGHRS, CDR2 YFSETQ. The CDR3 is made up of 14 amino acids.

This clonotype was counted a few times. V is TRBV18 and J is TRBJ2-2, with TRBD1 identical over 9 bases. The CDR3 totals 16 residues. The germline V gene has CDR1 KGHSH and CDR2 LQKENI. Trimming cost V 8 bases and J 1 base; bases outside gene matches: 8. The CDR3 DNA follows: TGTGCCAGCCGAGCCGGGACAGGGCAGAACACCGGGGAGCTGTTTTTT. Its protein is CASRAGTGQNTGELFF. Using reference TRBV18 and TRBJ2-2 for the parts outside the CDR3, the full variable domain is NAGVMQNPRHLVRRRGQEARLRCSPMKGHSHVYWYRQLPEEGLKFMVYLQKENIIDESGMPKERFSAEFPKEGPSILRIQQVVRGDSAAYFCASRAGTGQNTGELFFGEGSRLTVL.

The CDR3 coding sequence is TGTGCCAGCAGTTTCTACCAGCCCCAGCATTTT. Translating gives CASSFYQPQHF. The chain couples TRBV12-3 or TRBV12-4 to TRBJ1-5; no firm D call. The germline V and J ends were trimmed by 3 bases and 7 bases, with 4 bases remaining between them. This CDR3 has 11 amino acids.

The genes are TRBV5-1 and TRBJ2-1; 7 positions agree with TRBD2. Trimming took 2 bases from V and 4 from J; bases not matched to a gene: 3. Germline CDR1 and CDR2: SGHRS and YFSETQ. The CDR3 totals 14 residues. As DNA, the CDR3 is TGCGCCAGCAGCTTAACTAGCGAATACAATGAGCAGTTCTTC. Protein sequence: CASSLTSEYNEQFF.

This sequence joins TRBV20-1 and TRBJ2-1; 12 nucleotides agree with TRBD1. The CDR3 totals 15 residues. Trimming cost V 1 base and J 5 bases; bases outside gene matches: 3. The germline V gene has CDR1 DFQATT and CDR2 SNEGSKA (reference sequence). The CDR3 sequence is CSARVGTGGHNEQFF. DNA of the CDR3: TGCAGTGCTAGAGTAGGGACAGGGGGCCACAATGAGCAGTTCTTC.

This chain joins TRBV11-3 and TRBJ1-6, with no clear D. CDR1 is SGHNT and CDR2 is YENEEA in the germline V gene. V shed 3 bases and J shed 10 bases, with 10 bases lying between them. The CDR3 runs to 13 residues. DNA for the CDR3: TGTGCCAGCAGCTTGCCGGGCGCATCACCCCTCCACTTT. Residues: CASSLPGASPLHF.

This clonotype was observed a few times. V usage is TRBV14 and J usage is TRBJ2-3; TRBD1 aligns across 8 bases. Germline loops: CDR1 SGHDN, CDR2 FVKESK. This CDR3 is built from 16 residues. V was clipped by 0 bases and J by 3 bases; unmatched bases: 5. The DNA of the CDR3 is TGTGCCAGCAGCCAAGACTGGACAGGGTCTACAGATACGCAGTATTTT. Its protein product is CASSQDWTGSTDTQYF.

This chain uses TRBV18 with TRBJ2-1; possibly TRBD2 for D (6 bases). Trimming cost V 11 bases and J 0 bases, with 14 bases left between them. Germline CDR1 KGHSH, CDR2 LQKENI. There are 14 residues in the CDR3. CDR3 sequence (DNA): TGTGCCGGATCCGGAGGGGCCTCCTACAATGAGCAGTTCTTC. Translation: CAGSGGASYNEQFF.

There are a few counts of this clonotype. The genes are TRBV6-5 and TRBJ2-7, with D possibly being TRBD1 (5 bases). The CDR3 extends over 12 amino acids. Germline V CDR1 and CDR2: MNHEY, SVGAGI. V was cut by 2 bases and J by 4 bases, with 6 bases left in between. The CDR3 region is CASSYRTYEQYF. The CDR3, as DNA: TGTGCCAGCAGTTACCGGACATACGAGCAGTACTTC.

V usage is TRBV20-1 and J usage is TRBJ1-6; no firm D call. This CDR3 contains 14 residues. The V gene's germline CDR1 is DFQATT and CDR2 SNEGSKA (reference sequence). The V gene lost 6 bases and the J gene lost 18 bases, with 27 bases spanning the gap. The CDR3 loop reads CSAFASGRTDFNHF. In DNA, the CDR3 is TGCAGTGCCTTCGCTTCCGGGCGGACGGACTTCAACCACTTT.

This chain uses TRBV24-1 with TRBJ2-7; D remains ambiguous. The CDR3 loop spans 11 amino acids. V gave up 4 bases and J gave up 5 bases, with 5 bases separating them. Per germline, CDR1 KGHDR and CDR2 SFDVKD. The CDR3 reads CATSETDEQYF. DNA for the CDR3: TGTGCCACCAGTGAAACAGACGAGCAGTACTTC.

This sequence joins TRBV27 and TRBJ2-3, with 8 bases aligning to TRBD1. V was clipped by 5 bases and J by 3 bases; unmatched bases: 4. The CDR3 loop spans 14 amino acids. Germline lookup yields CDR1 MNHEY and CDR2 SMNVEV (reference sequence). DNA of the CDR3: TGTGCCAGCAGTATCCGACAGGGGACAGATACGCAGTATTTT. Amino acid sequence: CASSIRQGTDTQYF.

This clonotype was detected only a few times. The rearrangement joins TRBV20-1 to TRBJ1-5; D call uncertain. Trimming cost V 3 bases and J 0 bases, with 12 bases left between them. The CDR3 is 15 residues long. CDR1 and CDR2 (germline): DFQATT, SNEGSKA (reference sequence). CDR3 sequence reads: CSASPGTNSNQPQHF. In DNA form, the CDR3 reads TGCAGTGCTAGTCCTGGCACCAATAGCAATCAGCCCCAGCATTTT.

The chain carries TRBV29-1 and TRBJ1-2; D remains unclear. Germline lookup yields CDR1 SQVTM and CDR2 ANQGSEA. The CDR3 runs 12 residues. V lost 8 bases to trimming and J lost 0 bases, with 10 bases between them. This CDR3 reads CSTRLANYGYTF. In DNA, the CDR3 is TGCAGCACCCGCCTGGCTAACTATGGCTACACCTTC.

This clonotype has ten or more counts. The CDR3 sequence is CASSLSGRPSTDTQYF. The CDR3 DNA follows: TGCGCCAGCAGCTTGTCGGGCCGTCCCAGCACAGATACGCAGTATTTT. J is TRBJ2-3 and V is TRBV5-1; D unclear. This CDR3 has 16 residues. Trimming pared 1 base from V and 0 bases from J, leaving 12 bases between. The germline CDR1 and CDR2 sequences are SGHRS and YFSETQ.

The V gene is TRBV9, the J gene TRBJ2-3, with TRBD1 matching 9 bases. Trimming cost V 6 bases and J 0 bases; bases outside gene matches: 8. This CDR3 comprises 16 residues. Per the germline V gene, CDR1 is SGDLS and CDR2 is YYNGEE. DNA of the CDR3: TGTGCCAGCACGCTCTCCGGGACAGGGAGCACAGATACGCAGTATTTT. It is translated as CASTLSGTGSTDTQYF. The full variable domain, in which reference TRBV9 and TRBJ2-3 provide the parts outside the CDR3, is DSGVTQTPKHLITATGQRVTLRCSPRSGDLSVYWYQQSLDQGLQFLIQYYNGEERAKGNILERFSAQQFPDLHSELNLSSLELGDSALYFCASTLSGTGSTDTQYFGPGTRLTVL.

This chain joins TRBV5-1 and TRBJ2-3; unclear D gene. The germline gives CDR1 SGHRS, CDR2 YFSETQ. Deletions cut 7 bases from V and 0 bases from J, with 12 bases between. The CDR3 length is 14 residues. CDR3 bases: TGCGCCAGCTCGGTGTCCCGGAGCACAGATACGCAGTATTTT. As protein: CASSVSRSTDTQYF.

This sequence joins TRBV6-1 and TRBJ1-2, with a tentative D call TRBD1 (5 bases). This CDR3 is 14 amino acids long. Germline V gene sequence: CDR1 MNHNS, CDR2 SASEGT. V was trimmed by 6 bases and J by 4 bases, leaving 15 bases between them. CDR3 residues: CASRPGVGRYGYTF. The CDR3 nucleotides are TGTGCCAGCAGGCCGGGGGTAGGGCGCTATGGCTACACCTTC.

The CDR3 DNA follows: TGTGCCAGCAAGTGGAGGACAGGGACCGGGGAGCTGTTTTTT. Its protein product is CASKWRTGTGELFF. The rearrangement links TRBV7-6 to TRBJ2-2, with TRBD1 identical over 8 bases. Germline V CDR1 and CDR2: SGHVS, FNYEAQ. The ends lost 7 bases at V and 5 bases at J; junction bases unmatched: 6. The CDR3 loop spans 14 amino acids.

Only a few counts were recorded for this clonotype. The chain is built from TRBV5-5 and TRBJ1-2; 8 nucleotides match TRBD1. The CDR3 is 17 amino acids. With V trimmed by 0 bases and J by 4 bases, 11 bases remained unmatched. Per germline, CDR1 SGHKS and CDR2 YYEKEE (reference sequence). The CDR3 spells CASSLDPPGQAIYGYTF. CDR3 DNA: TGTGCCAGCAGCTTGGATCCTCCGGGACAGGCAATCTATGGCTACACCTTC.

The V call is TRBV24-1, the J call TRBJ1-3; no definite D call. Germline lookup yields CDR1 KGHDR and CDR2 SFDVKD. The V end lost 4 bases, the J end lost 2 bases, and 8 bases lay between the germline ends. This CDR3 is built from 14 residues. CDR3 amino acids: CATSDPTAGNTIYF. CDR3 nucleotides: TGTGCCACCAGTGACCCGACGGCTGGAAACACCATATATTTT.

The rearrangement joins TRBV29-1 to TRBJ1-2, with 7 nucleotides matching TRBD1. CDR3 length equals 14 residues. The germline V gene encodes CDR1 SQVTM and CDR2 ANQGSEA. With V trimmed by 7 bases and J by 3 bases, 11 bases remained unmatched. The CDR3 is CSAQSTGDDYGYTF. The CDR3 DNA follows: TGCAGCGCTCAGTCTACAGGGGATGACTATGGCTACACCTTC.

This clonotype was observed a few times. The chain links TRBV20-1 to TRBJ2-3; 9 positions match TRBD2. CDR1 and CDR2 from the germline V gene are DFQATT and SNEGSKA (reference sequence). V lost 3 bases and J lost 2; bases outside the gene matches: 6. The CDR3 runs to 15 residues. The chain's CDR3 is CSARGASGTTDTQYF. Written as DNA, the CDR3 is TGCAGTGCTAGGGGTGCTAGCGGGACCACAGATACGCAGTATTTT.

This clonotype appeared many times. The chain's CDR3 is CSARTGTGVVQYF. The CDR3 DNA is TGCAGTGCTAGAACCGGGACAGGGGTGGTGCAGTACTTC. The genes are TRBV20-1 and TRBJ2-7; TRBD1 agrees at 10 bases. V shed 2 bases, J shed 9 bases, and the junction held 7 bases outside the gene matches. Per the germline V gene, CDR1 is DFQATT and CDR2 is SNEGSKA (reference sequence). The CDR3 loop spans 13 amino acids.